This T cell receptor (beta chain) derives from a study of CD4 T cells in relation to SARS-CoV-2 and coronaviruses. General study results and limits: Each donor contributed either pre-pandemic or post-infection samples, not both. About 65% of donors had memory CD4+ clonotypes crossrecognizing SARS-CoV-2 and common cold coronavirus spike. Crossreactivity was assessed only for spike protein, not other viral proteins.

Here immunoSEQ multiplex PCR was the method, and the copy in TCRdb shows in-frame clones only, minus some. This sample has under 90,000 clones, with approximately 95% found just once. Comment on this clone: Its antigen remains unknown.

Before the COVID-19 pandemic, during about 2011-2019, CD4+ T cells were taken from unexposed donors. Naive and memory CD4+ T cells came from enriched cryopreserved PBMCs. The V gene's germline CDR1 is MNHEY and CDR2 SVGAGI. V lost 5 bases to trimming and J lost 5 bases; unmatched junction nucleotides: 7. The CDR3 consists of 15 residues. This receptor was obtained from a human donor in good health. V usage is TRBV6-5 and J usage is TRBJ1-4; 8 nucleotides align to TRBD1. What was sequenced was naive CD4+ T cells from PBMCs. Stated subset: naive CD4+ T cells isolated by negative enrichment. The CDR3 reads CASSQHQGANEKLFF. CDR3 nucleotide sequence: TGTGCCAGCAGTCAACACCAGGGGGCGAATGAAAAACTGTTTTTT.